What follows are 24 T cell receptor beta chains derived from one specimen sequenced in a study of T cell repertoires in cytomegalovirus infection (dated by TCRdb to between 2018 and 2020). The treatment or condition label of this sample denotes: in vitro stimulation with specific CMV peptide epitopes to enrich CMV-specific T cells. Their cognate antigens are unknown. The reads were generated on an Illumina HiSeq 1500. The public reads were quality trimmed at Q25 with fastp and then assembled into clones with MiXCR by TCRdb, keeping productive beta chains. Rows are combined by CDR3 protein, so each entry shows the most common genes and DNA. Recorded for this sample are about a million distinct CDR3 sequences; around 31% of them occurred a single time. The top ten hold 11% to 15% of the sample. This specimen was cultured CD8+ T cells from PBMCs, taken from culture after CMV antigen stimulation. The receptors derive from a human donor in good health (CMV status not recorded). Some clones in this sample may be carry-over from other donors' samples.

In this sample, this clonotype turned up many times. V usage is TRBV6-5 and J usage is TRBJ2-1; 9 positions agree with TRBD2. V lost 4 bases and J lost 10; bases outside the gene matches: 8. Germline CDR1 MNHEY, CDR2 SVGAGI. This CDR3 has 14 amino acids. In DNA, the CDR3 is TGTGCCAGCAGTTTACTAGCGGGCGGAAGGGAGCAGTTCTTC. Protein: CASSLLAGGREQFF.

V and J are TRBV27 and TRBJ1-6, with D perhaps matching TRBD1 (5 bases). Germline V gives CDR1 MNHEY, CDR2 SMNVEV (reference sequence). This CDR3 is 14 amino acids long. V was cut by 10 bases and J by 5 bases, with 15 bases left in between. The DNA of the CDR3 is TGTGCCACCGCCCGGGGCAGTAATAATTCACCCCTCCACTTT. This codes for CATARGSNNSPLHF.

The V gene is TRBV27, the J gene TRBJ1-2; D may be TRBD1 (5 bases). This CDR3 is 19 amino acids long. V was clipped by 3 bases and J by 3 bases, with 26 bases between them. Germline CDR1 MNHEY, CDR2 SMNVEV (reference sequence). The CDR3 is CASSFRRDQTINYDYGYTF. CDR3 DNA: TGTGCCAGCAGTTTTCGCCGGGACCAGACCATAAATTACGACTATGGCTACACCTTC.

The chain joins TRBV19 to TRBJ2-6; D is possibly TRBD2 (5 bases). Germline CDR1 LNHDA, CDR2 SQIVND (reference sequence). CDR3 size: 12 residues. Trimming removed 3 bases at V and 12 bases at J, with 9 bases between. The CDR3 sequence: CASSIDGLVLTF. For the CDR3, the DNA is TGTGCCAGTAGTATTGACGGACTCGTCCTGACTTTC.

The rearrangement links TRBV4-1 to TRBJ1-2; D gene unclear. With 0 bases removed from V and 6 bases from J, the gap between germline ends came to 8 bases. The CDR3 sequence is 13 residues long. The germline V gene has CDR1 MGHRA and CDR2 YSYEKL. The CDR3 sequence: CASSQEYGDGYTF. As DNA, the CDR3 is TGCGCCAGCAGCCAAGAATACGGGGATGGCTACACCTTC.

V and J are TRBV7-8 and TRBJ2-5; 7 bases agree with TRBD2. This CDR3 has 16 amino acids. Per the germline V gene, CDR1 is SGHVS and CDR2 is FQNEAQ. V trimming: 2 bases; J trimming: 4 bases; junction bases outside the gene matches: 10. CDR3 loop: CASSLLNLGGGETQYF. The CDR3 DNA reads as TGTGCCAGCAGCTTATTGAATCTTGGGGGGGGAGAGACCCAGTACTTC. Full variable domain (missing parts from reference TRBV7-8 and TRBJ2-5): GAGVSQSPRYKVAKRGQDVALRCDPISGHVSLFWYQQALGQGPEFLTYFQNEAQLDKSGLPSDRFFAERPEGSVSTLKIQRTQQEDSAVYLCASSLLNLGGGETQYFGPGTRLLVL.

V is TRBV6-5 and J is TRBJ1-6; D gene unclear. V shed 3 bases and J shed 9 bases, with 21 bases lying between them. The CDR3 runs 17 residues. Germline V gene data show CDR1 as MNHEY and CDR2 as SVGAGI. CDR3 nucleotides: TGTGCCAGCAGTTATCGCCCGCTTCCCCATATGGGTTCACCCCTCCACTTT. Encoded protein: CASSYRPLPHMGSPLHF.

V usage is TRBV9 and J usage is TRBJ2-1; 7 bases match TRBD2. The germline gives CDR1 SGDLS, CDR2 YYNGEE. This CDR3 has 16 residues. Trimming removed 0 bases from V and 4 bases from J; junction bases left unmatched: 7. For the CDR3, the DNA is TGTGCCAGCAGCGTAGGCGGCGGGGGAGGGTACAATGAGCAGTTCTTC. It encodes CASSVGGGGGYNEQFF.

This clonotype was detected only a few times. The V and J genes are TRBV7-6 and TRBJ2-7; 11 bases are shared with TRBD1. In germline, CDR1 is SGHVS, CDR2 FNYEAQ. J gave up 1 base and V 5 bases, and 4 bases lay outside the gene matches. The CDR3 spans 15 residues. The CDR3 region has the DNA TGTGCCAGCAGCGGGGGGACAGGGGGTTCCTACGAGCAGTACTTC. Protein: CASSGGTGGSYEQYF.

This clonotype was seen a few times. The chain carries TRBV7-9 and TRBJ2-5, with TRBD2 matching 9 bases. Germline V lookup: CDR1 SEHNR, CDR2 FQNEAQ (reference sequence). This CDR3 is 16 amino acids long. With V trimmed by 5 bases and J by 3 bases, 10 bases remained unmatched. Here the CDR3 DNA reads TGTGCCAGCAGCCCGGTTAGCGGGAGTAACGAAGAGACCCAGTACTTC. Translating it yields CASSPVSGSNEETQYF.

V usage is TRBV7-6 and J usage is TRBJ1-4, with a weak D call TRBD1 (5 bases). CDR1 is SGHVS and CDR2 is FNYEAQ in the germline V gene. V was shortened by 4 bases and J by 3 bases, with 12 bases between the two germline ends. This CDR3 has 15 residues. Here the CDR3 DNA reads TGTGCCAGCAGCTCCTCCCGGGACCCTAATGAAAAACTGTTTTTT. Translation: CASSSSRDPNEKLFF.

This clonotype was picked up a small number of times. The genes are TRBV6-2 or TRBV6-3 and TRBJ2-1; the D is unclear. The CDR3 totals 12 residues. The V and J ends lost 7 bases and 5 bases respectively, with 9 bases between them. Germline lookup yields CDR1 MNHEY and CDR2 SVGEGT. The CDR3 sequence is CASKHSHNEQFF. The CDR3 coding sequence is TGTGCCAGCAAACACAGTCACAATGAGCAGTTCTTC.

The gene calls are TRBV27 and TRBJ2-1, with D unclear. V lost 8 bases and J 4 bases, leaving 12 bases between the germline ends. CDR3 length equals 13 residues. The V gene's germline CDR1 is MNHEY and CDR2 SMNVEV (reference sequence). CDR3 sequence (DNA): TGTGCCAGCGGAACTAACCTTTACAATGAGCAGTTCTTC. Protein: CASGTNLYNEQFF.

The chain is built from TRBV9 and TRBJ2-2; the match to TRBD2 covers 7 bases. The CDR3 runs to 15 residues. With 0 bases clipped from V and 4 bases from J, the junction kept 3 bases outside the gene matches. The germline CDR1 and CDR2 sequences are SGDLS and YYNGEE. CDR3 bases: TGTGCCAGCAGCGTAGCGGGGGGAGGCACCGGGGAGCTGTTTTTT. Its translation is CASSVAGGGTGELFF.

V gene TRBV27 combines with J gene TRBJ2-2, with D perhaps matching TRBD2 (5 bases). This CDR3 spans 15 amino acids. CDR1 and CDR2 from the germline V gene are MNHEY and SMNVEV (reference sequence). Trimming removed 3 bases at V and 6 bases at J, with 14 bases between. The CDR3 here is CASSFGSMRAGELFF. The CDR3, as DNA: TGTGCCAGCAGTTTCGGCAGTATGAGGGCCGGGGAGCTGTTTTTT.

This clonotype has just a few counts. The rearrangement uses TRBV5-6 and TRBJ2-3; 8 nucleotides match TRBD2. V gave up 0 bases and J gave up 2 bases; unmatched junction bases: 5. This CDR3 spans 16 amino acids. From germline, CDR1 is SGHDT and CDR2 YYEEEE. This CDR3 reads CASSLGVAGITDTQYF. CDR3 DNA: TGTGCCAGCAGCTTGGGAGTAGCGGGGATCACAGATACGCAGTATTTT.

This clonotype was counted a few times. The V and J genes are TRBV20-1 and TRBJ2-1; 9 nucleotides align to TRBD2. V shed 2 bases, J shed 3 bases, and the junction held 5 bases outside the gene matches. Germline CDR1 and CDR2: DFQATT and SNEGSKA (reference sequence). This CDR3 has 15 amino acids. The CDR3 DNA reads as TGCAGTGCTAGACATCGACTAGCGGTCTACAATGAGCAGTTCTTC. It specifies CSARHRLAVYNEQFF.

This clonotype showed up just a few times. The rearrangement links TRBV7-2 to TRBJ1-2; TRBD1 matches at 8 bases. The ends lost 5 bases at V and 7 bases at J; junction bases unmatched: 15. CDR1 is SGHTA and CDR2 is FQGNSA in the germline V gene. This CDR3 has 16 residues. This CDR3 is CASSASRTGTTSGYTF. The DNA for the CDR3 is TGTGCCAGCAGCGCCTCCCGGACAGGGACTACTTCTGGCTACACCTTC. Full variable domain (rest looked up from reference TRBV7-2 and TRBJ1-2): GAGVSQSPSNKVTEKGKDVELRCDPISGHTALYWYRQSLGQGLEFLIYFQGNSAPDKSGLPSDRFSAERTGGSVSTLTIQRTQQEDSAVYLCASSASRTGTTSGYTFGSGTRLTVV.

This clonotype has only one observation. The chain recombines TRBV28 with TRBJ2-7, with D hard to call. Trimming shortened V by 6 bases and J by 0 bases, and 12 bases separated the two germline ends. Germline V gene sequence: CDR1 MDHEN, CDR2 SYDVKM. This CDR3 is built from 14 residues. For the CDR3, the DNA is TGTGCCAGCAGCGGCAGGAACTACTCCTACGAGCAGTACGTC. This sequence encodes CASSGRNYSYEQYV.

V and J are TRBV5-4 and TRBJ2-1; D ambiguous. The CDR3 has 14 residues. Germline values: CDR1 SGHNT, CDR2 YYREEE (reference sequence). Trimming cost V 1 base and J 8 bases, with 13 bases left between them. The CDR3 spells CASSLPLVADEQFF. The DNA of the CDR3 is TGTGCCAGCAGCTTGCCCCTGGTAGCAGATGAGCAGTTCTTC.

The chain carries TRBV27 and TRBJ2-6; no definite D call. Germline V CDR1 and CDR2: MNHEY, SMNVEV (reference sequence). The CDR3 loop spans 13 amino acids. Trimming stripped 7 bases from V and 2 bases from J, with 6 bases between. Written as DNA, the CDR3 is TGTGCCAGCATGTACCCTGGGGCCAACGTCCTGACTTTC. This encodes CASMYPGANVLTF.

The chain recombines TRBV4-2 with TRBJ2-1; 8 positions agree with TRBD2. Trimming removed 4 bases from V and 7 bases from J; junction bases left unmatched: 6. CDR3 size: 14 residues. CDR1 is LGHNA, CDR2 YNFKEQ, per germline. For the CDR3, the DNA is TGTGCCAGCAGCCCGGGGGGGCCGGTGAATGAGCAGTTCTTC. Encoded protein: CASSPGGPVNEQFF.

The rearrangement uses TRBV11-2 and TRBJ2-3; D is possibly TRBD2 (7 bases). There are 15 residues in the CDR3. V was trimmed by 2 bases and J by 7 bases, leaving 16 bases between them. CDR1 is SGHAT and CDR2 is FQNNGV in the germline V gene. The CDR3 DNA reads TGTGCCAGCAGCTTACGAGGGGGGGGCCCAAATACGCAGTATTTT. Translated, it gives CASSLRGGGPNTQYF.

The gene calls are TRBV23-1 and TRBJ2-7; 8 nucleotides align to TRBD1. TRBV23-1 is an ORF, and what it does is uncertain. V lost 3 bases to trimming and J lost 0 bases; unmatched junction nucleotides: 10. This CDR3 spans 17 amino acids. Written as DNA, the CDR3 is TGCGCCAGCAGTCACAAAACCCCCGGGACAGGCTCCTACGAGCAGTACTTC. This gives the protein CASSHKTPGTGSYEQYF.